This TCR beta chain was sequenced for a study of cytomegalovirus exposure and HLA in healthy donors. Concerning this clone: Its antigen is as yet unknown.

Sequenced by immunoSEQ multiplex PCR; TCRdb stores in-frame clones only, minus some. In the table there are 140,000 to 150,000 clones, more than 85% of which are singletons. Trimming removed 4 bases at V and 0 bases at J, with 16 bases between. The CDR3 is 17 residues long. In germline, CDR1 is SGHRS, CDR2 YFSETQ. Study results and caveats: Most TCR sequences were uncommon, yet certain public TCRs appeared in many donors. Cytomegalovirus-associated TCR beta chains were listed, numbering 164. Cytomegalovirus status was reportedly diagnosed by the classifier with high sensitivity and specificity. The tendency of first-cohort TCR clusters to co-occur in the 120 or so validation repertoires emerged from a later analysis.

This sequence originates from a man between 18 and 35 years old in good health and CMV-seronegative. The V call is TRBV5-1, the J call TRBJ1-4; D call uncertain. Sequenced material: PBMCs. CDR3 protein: CASSLQPLQATNEKLFF. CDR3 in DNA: TGCGCCAGCAGCCTTCAGCCCTTGCAGGCAACTAATGAAAAACTGTTTTTT.